The 28 T cell receptor beta chains below were found in one sample sequenced in a study of blood T cell repertoires in COVID-19. TCRdb's table, derived via immunoSEQ multiplex PCR, lists solely in-frame clones and lacks some. Here the sample spans approximately 93,000 clones, around 72% being singletons. The source material was peripheral blood. Every receptor here comes from an elderly woman with acute or convalescent COVID-19.

V is TRBV7-9 and J is TRBJ1-1; D not certain. Trimming cost V 5 bases and J 1 base, with 17 bases left between them. The CDR3 covers 16 residues. Germline CDR1 and CDR2: SEHNR and FQNEAQ (reference sequence). The CDR3 DNA sequence: TGTGCCAGCAGCCCCACTTTGTGGGCCCCGAACACTGAAGCTTTCTTT. Protein product: CASSPTLWAPNTEAFF.

This clone has just a few counts. J is TRBJ2-5 and V is TRBV6-2 or TRBV6-3; D remains ambiguous. The germline V and J ends were trimmed by 6 bases and 3 bases, with 11 bases remaining between them. CDR3 size: 13 residues. Germline V lookup: CDR1 MNHEY, CDR2 SVGEGT. CDR3 coding DNA: TGTGCCAGCAGCCGGGCTGCAGAAGAGACCCAGTACTTC. Translating gives CASSRAAEETQYF.

This clone was counted only a few times. This chain links TRBV3-1 (or the pseudogene TRBV3-2) with TRBJ1-6; no firm D call. The CDR3 runs 15 residues. Germline assignment: CDR1 LGHDT and CDR2 YNNKEL (reference sequence). V gave up 0 bases and J gave up 10 bases, with 13 bases separating them. The CDR3 here is CASSQDLFQRSPLHF. For the CDR3, the DNA is TGTGCCAGCAGCCAAGATCTATTCCAGCGGTCACCCCTCCACTTT.

This rearrangement joins TRBV29-1 to TRBJ1-6; 7 bases are a match to TRBD1. The germline gives CDR1 SQVTM, CDR2 ANQGSEA. The CDR3 runs 13 residues. The V and J ends lost 4 bases and 4 bases, in that order; junction bases with no gene match: 1. CDR3 sequence reads: CSVVTGYNSPLHF. In DNA form, the CDR3 reads TGCAGCGTTGTGACAGGGTATAATTCACCCCTCCACTTT.

J is TRBJ2-7 and V is TRBV21-1; the table names TRBD1, a call not compared with the DNA. TRBV21-1 constitutes a pseudogene. The CDR3 has 14 residues. The CDR3 loop reads CASSKWPSCDEQYF. CDR3 DNA: TGTGCCAGCAGCAAGTGGCCTTCGTGTGACGAGCAGTACTTC.

The genes are TRBV15 and TRBJ1-4; no clear D gene. Germline V gene sequence: CDR1 LNHNV, CDR2 YYDKDF (reference sequence). The CDR3 is 13 amino acids. The V and J ends lost 1 base and 6 bases respectively, with 6 bases between them. The CDR3 DNA reads TGTGCCACCAGCAGAGGACTCGATGAAAAACTGTTTTTT. Translated, it gives CATSRGLDEKLFF.

This clone was detected only once. The chain is built from TRBV7-2 and TRBJ2-7; D is undetermined. V was clipped by 1 base and J by 3 bases, with 10 bases between them. The germline gives CDR1 SGHTA, CDR2 FQGNSA. This CDR3 has 14 amino acids. The chain's CDR3 is CASSLGQEFYEQYF. The CDR3 bases are TGTGCCAGCAGCTTAGGACAAGAATTCTACGAGCAGTACTTC. The variable domain in full, completed from reference TRBV7-2 and TRBJ2-7, reads GAGVSQSPSNKVTEKGKDVELRCDPISGHTALYWYRQSLGQGLEFLIYFQGNSAPDKSGLPSDRFSAERTGGSVSTLTIQRTQQEDSAVYLCASSLGQEFYEQYFGPGTRLTVT.

The chain joins TRBV23-1 to TRBJ2-4; D is perhaps TRBD2 (5 bases). TRBV23-1 is sorted into the ORF group, with uncertain function. Trimming shortened V by 8 bases and J by 1 base, and 15 bases separated the two germline ends. This CDR3 comprises 15 residues. The CDR3 spells CASRNGMGAKNIQYF. CDR3 nucleotides: TGCGCCAGCCGTAACGGGATGGGCGCCAAAAACATTCAGTACTTC.

A few counts support this clone. The V and J genes are TRBV18 and TRBJ1-1, with D uncertain. Germline CDR1 KGHSH, CDR2 LQKENI. The V end lost 8 bases, the J end lost 5 bases, and 15 bases lay between the germline ends. CDR3 size: 13 residues. CDR3 in amino acids: CASQRDPGTEAFF. CDR3 DNA: TGTGCCAGCCAAAGAGACCCGGGGACTGAAGCTTTCTTT.

This chain connects TRBV4-3 to TRBJ2-3; 7 nucleotides align to TRBD2. Per the germline V gene, CDR1 is LGHNA and CDR2 is YSLEER. This CDR3 is 17 amino acids long. With V trimmed by 4 bases and J by 0 bases, 10 bases remained unmatched. Here the CDR3 DNA reads TGCGCCAGCAGCCGAACCTCGGGGGGACCTAGCACAGATACGCAGTATTTT. This translates into CASSRTSGGPSTDTQYF.

This chain connects TRBV7-6 to TRBJ1-1, with a possible D match to TRBD1 (6 bases). Trimming removed 4 bases from V and 8 bases from J, with 14 bases in between. This CDR3 comprises 13 residues. Germline CDR1 SGHVS, CDR2 FNYEAQ. CDR3 in DNA: TGTGCCAGCAGCTCATCGACAGGAGGCGAAGCTTTCTTT. Amino acids: CASSSSTGGEAFF.

The CDR3 is CATSDFRDKTEEQYF. The CDR3 nucleotides read TGTGCCACCAGTGATTTCCGGGACAAAACGGAGGAGCAGTACTTC. This chain uses TRBV24-1 with TRBJ2-7; maybe TRBD1 (6 bases). The CDR3 runs 15 residues. Looked up from germline, CDR1 is KGHDR and CDR2 is SFDVKD. Deletions cut 1 base from V and 7 bases from J, with 16 bases between.

This chain links TRBV15 with TRBJ1-1, with a tentative D call TRBD1 (5 bases). The V gene lost 8 bases and the J gene lost 5 bases, with 15 bases spanning the gap. Germline-derived CDR1 and CDR2 are LNHNV and YYDKDF (reference sequence). CDR3 length equals 13 residues. The CDR3 is CATGEGRGTEAFF. The CDR3 DNA sequence: TGTGCCACCGGGGAGGGGCGCGGGACTGAAGCTTTCTTT. The full variable domain, with the rest looked up from reference TRBV15 and TRBJ1-1, is DAMVIQNPRYQVTQFGKPVTLSCSQTLNHNVMYWYQQKSSQAPKLLFHYYDKDFNNEADTPDNFQSRRPNTSFCFLDIRSPGLGDTAMYLCATGEGRGTEAFFGQGTRLTVV.

In its sample, this clone was seen a few times. The genes are TRBV2 and TRBJ2-1; D is unresolved. Germline CDR1 SNHLY, CDR2 FYNNEI. The CDR3 is 13 residues long. Trimming shortened V by 4 bases and J by 2 bases, and 6 bases separated the two germline ends. This CDR3 is CASSAEPYNEQFF. CDR3 sequence (DNA): TGTGCCAGCAGTGCGGAGCCCTACAATGAGCAGTTCTTC.

This rearrangement joins TRBV7-8 to TRBJ2-1; 12 bases align to TRBD2. This CDR3 is 16 amino acids long. The V gene's germline CDR1 is SGHVS and CDR2 FQNEAQ. Trimming cost V 6 bases and J 11 bases; bases outside gene matches: 14. In DNA form, the CDR3 reads TGTGCCAGCAGTCTAGCGGGGGGGCCTTCTGGGAAGAAGCAGTTCTTC. Its translation: CASSLAGGPSGKKQFF. The whole variable domain, remainder taken from reference TRBV7-8 and TRBJ2-1, is GAGVSQSPRYKVAKRGQDVALRCDPISGHVSLFWYQQALGQGPEFLTYFQNEAQLDKSGLPSDRFFAERPEGSVSTLKIQRTQQEDSAVYLCASSLAGGPSGKKQFFGPGTRLTVL.

The V call is TRBV30, the J call TRBJ1-4; 11 bases match TRBD1. The CDR3 has 16 residues. Germline-derived CDR1 and CDR2 are GTSNPN and SVGIG (reference sequence). Trimming removed 1 base from V and 8 bases from J; junction bases left unmatched: 9. This CDR3 reads CAWSELPGQGGEKLFF. The CDR3 nucleotides read TGTGCCTGGAGTGAGCTACCGGGACAGGGGGGGGAAAAACTGTTTTTT.

Within the sample, this clone is medium-sized. The genes are TRBV27 and TRBJ1-2; 9 bases align to TRBD1. The junction had 9 bases not matched to a gene; V was cut back by 1 base and J by 3 bases. The germline gives CDR1 MNHEY, CDR2 SMNVEV (reference sequence). The CDR3 loop spans 17 amino acids. The CDR3 here is CASSLYWPGQGDYGYTF. The CDR3 region has the DNA TGTGCCAGCAGTTTATACTGGCCGGGACAGGGAGACTATGGCTACACCTTC.

The V call is TRBV5-1, the J call TRBJ2-5; 7 positions match TRBD1. The CDR3 extends over 14 amino acids. V was clipped by 5 bases and J by 6 bases; unmatched bases: 10. Germline-derived CDR1 and CDR2 are SGHRS and YFSETQ. In DNA, the CDR3 is TGCGCCAGCAGGGCACAGGGGAGTACAAAGACCCAGTACTTC. Translation: CASRAQGSTKTQYF.

The gene calls are TRBV30 and TRBJ1-3; D is possibly TRBD1 (6 bases). V gave up 5 bases and J gave up 4 bases, with 9 bases separating them. The CDR3 sequence is 12 residues long. CDR1 and CDR2 (germline): GTSNPN, SVGIG (reference sequence). The CDR3 spells CAWDRLGNTIYF. The CDR3 DNA reads TGTGCCTGGGACAGGCTAGGAAACACCATATATTTT.

The rearrangement joins TRBV9 to TRBJ1-1, with 9 bases identical to TRBD1. This CDR3 has 15 residues. J was trimmed by 5 bases and V by 2 bases; bases with no gene match: 7. The germline gives CDR1 SGDLS, CDR2 YYNGEE. CDR3 nucleotide sequence: TGTGCCAGCAGCGTGACGACAGGGGGTTTTACTGAAGCTTTCTTT. Its protein is CASSVTTGGFTEAFF.

This clone has just one count. The rearrangement links TRBV24-1 to TRBJ1-1, with TRBD1 matching 7 bases. V shed 2 bases and J 0 bases; nucleotides not matched to a gene: 2. The CDR3 consists of 15 residues. Germline lookup yields CDR1 KGHDR and CDR2 SFDVKD. The CDR3 nucleotides read TGTGCCACCAGTGATTCACAGGGGATGAACACTGAAGCTTTCTTT. It translates to CATSDSQGMNTEAFF.

The chain joins TRBV20-1 to TRBJ1-2, with D perhaps matching TRBD1 (5 bases). The CDR3 is 15 residues long. V was cut by 3 bases and J by 4 bases, with 18 bases left in between. Germline V CDR1 and CDR2: DFQATT, SNEGSKA (reference sequence). The CDR3 nucleotides are TGCAGTGCTAGTGTCAGGAGGGGACGACCCTATGGCTACACCTTC. This encodes CSASVRRGRPYGYTF.

The chain links TRBV28 to TRBJ1-2, with 8 bases identical to TRBD1. The CDR3 totals 14 residues. Trimming took 3 bases from V and 3 from J; bases not matched to a gene: 3. CDR1 MDHEN and CDR2 SYDVKM come from the germline V gene. CDR3 coding DNA: TGTGCCAGCAGTTTCAGGGGGCCGGACTATGGCTACACCTTC. Translated, it gives CASSFRGPDYGYTF.

The chain carries TRBV7-8 and TRBJ1-2; no firm D call. Per germline, CDR1 SGHVS and CDR2 FQNEAQ. Trimming stripped 5 bases from V and 5 bases from J, with 15 bases between. This CDR3 is built from 14 residues. The CDR3 DNA follows: TGTGCCAGCAGCCTACGACGGAGCGAGTATGGCTACACCTTC. Translating it yields CASSLRRSEYGYTF.

The chain uses TRBV3-1 (or the pseudogene TRBV3-2) and TRBJ1-2; 7 nucleotides line up with TRBD1. The CDR3 length is 19 residues. Looked up from germline, CDR1 is LGHDT and CDR2 is YNNKEL (reference sequence). V lost 1 base, J lost 3 bases, and 17 bases stayed unmatched. DNA for the CDR3: TGTGCCAGCAGCCAAGTTTTTGCCGGGACAGCCCAAGAACACTATGGCTACACCTTC. Its translation: CASSQVFAGTAQEHYGYTF.

J is TRBJ2-3 and V is TRBV6-5, with D hard to call. Germline assignment: CDR1 MNHEY and CDR2 SVGAGI. The CDR3 is made up of 11 amino acids. The germline V and J ends were trimmed by 6 bases and 11 bases, with 12 bases remaining between them. The CDR3 DNA reads as TGTGCCAGCAGAGAGGTTGATTGGCAGTATTTT. Its protein product is CASREVDWQYF.

This clone was detected a few times. This CDR3 reads CASSKQGVGAEAFF. The CDR3 nucleotides are TGTGCCAGCAGTAAACAGGGCGTGGGTGCTGAAGCTTTCTTT. The chain employs TRBV6-2 or TRBV6-3 and TRBJ1-1, with D possibly being TRBD1 (6 bases). The germline V gene encodes CDR1 MNHEY and CDR2 SVGEGT. The CDR3 covers 14 residues. V was pared by 5 bases and J by 6 bases, with 16 bases between.

In this sample, this clone turned up a few times. The gene calls are TRBV7-9 and TRBJ1-1; tentative D call: TRBD1 (5 bases). This CDR3 region has 15 residues. Germline V lookup: CDR1 SEHNR, CDR2 FQNEAQ (reference sequence). The V and J ends lost 2 bases and 1 base respectively, with 11 bases between them. DNA for the CDR3: TGTGCCAGCAGCTTAATTTGGGGCGGGAACACTGAAGCTTTCTTT. Translating it yields CASSLIWGGNTEAFF.